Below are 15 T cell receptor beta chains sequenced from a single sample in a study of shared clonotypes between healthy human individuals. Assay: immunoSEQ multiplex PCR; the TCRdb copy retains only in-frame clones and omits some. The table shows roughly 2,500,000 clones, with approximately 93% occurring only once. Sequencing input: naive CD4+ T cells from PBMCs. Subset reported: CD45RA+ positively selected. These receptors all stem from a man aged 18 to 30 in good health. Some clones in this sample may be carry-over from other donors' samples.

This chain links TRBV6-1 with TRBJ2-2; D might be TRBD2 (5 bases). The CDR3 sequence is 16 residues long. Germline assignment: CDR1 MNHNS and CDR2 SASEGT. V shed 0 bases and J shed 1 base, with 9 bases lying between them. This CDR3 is CASSEAGGLNTGELFF. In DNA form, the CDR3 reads TGTGCCAGCAGTGAAGCGGGCGGGTTGAACACCGGGGAGCTGTTTTTT.

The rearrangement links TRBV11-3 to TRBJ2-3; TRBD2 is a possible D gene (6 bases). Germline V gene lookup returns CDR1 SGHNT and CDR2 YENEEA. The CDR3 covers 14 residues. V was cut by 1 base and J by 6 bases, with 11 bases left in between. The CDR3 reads CASSLGAGYDTQYF. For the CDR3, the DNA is TGTGCCAGCAGCTTAGGTGCGGGGTACGATACGCAGTATTTT.

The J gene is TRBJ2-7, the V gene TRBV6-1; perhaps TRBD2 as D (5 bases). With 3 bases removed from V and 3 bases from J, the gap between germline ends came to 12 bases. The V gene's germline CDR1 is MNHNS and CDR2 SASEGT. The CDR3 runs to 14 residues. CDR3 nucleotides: TGTGCCAGCAGTGATCGGCCTAGCTTCTACGAGCAGTACTTC. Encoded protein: CASSDRPSFYEQYF.

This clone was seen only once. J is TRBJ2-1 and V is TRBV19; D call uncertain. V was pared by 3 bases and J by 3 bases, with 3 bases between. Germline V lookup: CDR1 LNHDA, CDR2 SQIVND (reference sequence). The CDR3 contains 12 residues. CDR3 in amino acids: CASSMNYNEQFF. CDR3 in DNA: TGTGCCAGTAGTATGAACTACAATGAGCAGTTCTTC.

This CDR3 reads CASRWDSYNEQFF. The CDR3 nucleotides are TGCGCCAGCAGATGGGACAGTTACAATGAGCAGTTCTTC. The V and J genes are TRBV5-1 and TRBJ2-1, with 7 bases fitting TRBD1. This CDR3 has 13 residues. Germline loops: CDR1 SGHRS, CDR2 YFSETQ. With V trimmed by 5 bases and J by 4 bases, 3 bases remained unmatched.

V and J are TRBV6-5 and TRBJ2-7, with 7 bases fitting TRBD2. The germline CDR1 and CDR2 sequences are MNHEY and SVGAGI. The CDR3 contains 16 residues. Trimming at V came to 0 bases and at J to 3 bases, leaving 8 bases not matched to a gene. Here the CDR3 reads CASSYSLNTGGYEQYF. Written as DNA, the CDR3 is TGTGCCAGCAGTTACTCGTTAAATACGGGGGGCTACGAGCAGTACTTC.

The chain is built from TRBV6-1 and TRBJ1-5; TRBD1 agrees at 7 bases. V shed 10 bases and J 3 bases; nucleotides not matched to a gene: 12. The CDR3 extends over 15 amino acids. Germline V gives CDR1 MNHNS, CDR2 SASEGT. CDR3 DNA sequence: TGTGCCACCCGGGGGACAGCGGACTTCAATCAGCCCCAGCATTTT. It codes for CATRGTADFNQPQHF.

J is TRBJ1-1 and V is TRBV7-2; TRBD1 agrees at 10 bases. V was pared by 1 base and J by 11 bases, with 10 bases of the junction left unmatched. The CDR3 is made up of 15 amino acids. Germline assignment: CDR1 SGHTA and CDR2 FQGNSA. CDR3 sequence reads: CASSLVGQGLQVAFF. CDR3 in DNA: TGTGCCAGCAGCTTAGTGGGACAGGGGCTTCAAGTGGCTTTCTTT. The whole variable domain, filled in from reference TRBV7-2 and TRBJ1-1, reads GAGVSQSPSNKVTEKGKDVELRCDPISGHTALYWYRQSLGQGLEFLIYFQGNSAPDKSGLPSDRFSAERTGGSVSTLTIQRTQQEDSAVYLCASSLVGQGLQVAFFGQGTRLTVV.

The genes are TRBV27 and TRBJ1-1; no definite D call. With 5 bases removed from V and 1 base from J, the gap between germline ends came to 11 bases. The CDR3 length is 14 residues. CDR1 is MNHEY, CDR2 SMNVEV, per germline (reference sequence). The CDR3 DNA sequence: TGTGCCAGCAGTCAACGGGGAAAGAACACTGAAGCTTTCTTT. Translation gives CASSQRGKNTEAFF.

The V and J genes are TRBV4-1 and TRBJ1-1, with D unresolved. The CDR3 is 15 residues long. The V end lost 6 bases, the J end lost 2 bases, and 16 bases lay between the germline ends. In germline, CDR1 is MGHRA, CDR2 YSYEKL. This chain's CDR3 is CASRLLAGGNTEAFF. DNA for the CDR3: TGCGCCAGCAGGCTGTTGGCGGGCGGTAACACTGAAGCTTTCTTT.

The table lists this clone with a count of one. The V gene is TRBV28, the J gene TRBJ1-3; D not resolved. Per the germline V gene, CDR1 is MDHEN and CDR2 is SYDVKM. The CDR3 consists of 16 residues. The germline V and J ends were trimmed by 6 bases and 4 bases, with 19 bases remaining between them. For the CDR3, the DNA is TGTGCCAGCAGACCGTTTCGGGGTCCGAGAGGAAACACCATATATTTT. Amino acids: CASRPFRGPRGNTIYF.

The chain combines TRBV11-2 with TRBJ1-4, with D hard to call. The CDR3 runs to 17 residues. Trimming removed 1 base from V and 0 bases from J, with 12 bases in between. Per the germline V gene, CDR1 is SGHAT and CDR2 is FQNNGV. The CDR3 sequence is CASSLGADRATNEKLFF. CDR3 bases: TGTGCCAGCAGCTTAGGCGCAGATAGAGCAACTAATGAAAAACTGTTTTTT.

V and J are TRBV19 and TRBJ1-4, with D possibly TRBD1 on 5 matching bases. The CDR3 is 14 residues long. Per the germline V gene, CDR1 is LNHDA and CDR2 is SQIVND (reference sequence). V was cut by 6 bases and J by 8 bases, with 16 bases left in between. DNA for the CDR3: TGTGCCAGTAGCCACGGACAAACGGGAGAAAAACTGTTTTTT. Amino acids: CASSHGQTGEKLFF.

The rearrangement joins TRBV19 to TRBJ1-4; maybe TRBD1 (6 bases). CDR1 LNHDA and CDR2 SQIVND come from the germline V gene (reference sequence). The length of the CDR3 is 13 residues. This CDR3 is CASQGRSNEKLFF. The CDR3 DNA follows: TGTGCTTCTCAGGGGCGTTCTAATGAAAAACTGTTTTTT.

CDR3: CAISASSGTYNEQFF. CDR3 nucleotide sequence: TGTGCCATCAGTGCATCTAGCGGGACCTACAATGAGCAGTTCTTC. The J gene is TRBJ2-1, the V gene TRBV10-3, with 9 bases that match TRBD2. The CDR3 covers 15 residues. Germline V gives CDR1 ENHRY, CDR2 SYGVKD. Germline trimming cut 4 bases from V and 2 bases from J; bases unmatched to any gene: 3.